This entry features one T cell receptor (beta chain) sequence. The clone's antigen remains unknown. Sequence at one end of the junction differs from germline and may be a read error. The CDR3 regions of human TCRbeta chains were analyzed by immunosequencing. Per the original workflow: TCRs in the repertoires were matched against a reference library of SARS-CoV-2-specific TCRs that had been generated with the MIRA antigen-specificity platform. Breadth was defined as the fraction of unique TCRs that were SARS-CoV-2-associated, and depth was defined as the fraction of total T cells that were SARS-CoV-2-associated. Using the MIRA data, every spike-specific TCR was mapped to the spike region that the TCR reacted to and assigned to either a CD4 or a CD8 class. Log10-transformed breadth and depth values were compared by one-way ANOVA with Sidak's multiple comparisons tests. TCRdb's version of the immuneACCESS table is confined to in-frame rearrangements and falls short of the full clone set. An unresolved V gene accounts for under half of the shortfall where checked; the remainder is of unknown origin. D and trimming were read from the DNA, whereas the V and J calls and clone size are those reported in that table. The sample table lists 86,000 or so clones, around nine tenths of them with a count of one. The ten largest clones add up to about 7.1% of the sample.

This sample stems from a study of T cell responses to AZD1222 COVID-19 vaccine (dated by TCRdb to the early 2020s). Notes on the research overall: TCR sequencing was performed for about 250 trial participants, of whom 200 to 220 were given two doses of AZD1222 and around 26 were given two doses of MenACWY control vaccine. Trial participants were enrolled by age into subgroups of 18-55, 56-69 and 70-plus years, and around 150, 28 and 57 TCR-sequenced participants, respectively, were included in these subgroups.

The CDR3 starts with the cysteine, ends with the phenylalanine, and has 14 residues. Left in the record is the CDR3 DNA by itself, 42 bases read in frame from the first base. Looking up the germline V gene yields CDR1 WSHSY and CDR2 SAAADI. Beyond this particular receptor, the publication reports: In the small 56-69-year group, the increase in depth fell short of significance, most likely because of low power. Because no day 14 peak-response samples were available, repertoires were characterized only after the peak T cell response. Conclusions about previously exposed vaccinees are limited, since just 5 or 6 AZD1222 recipients were seropositive for SARS-CoV-2 at baseline. Spike-specific TCR breadth and depth rose significantly after two AZD1222 doses compared with day 0 and with MenACWY recipients. Participants were mostly white British and included more females than males, and it was suggested by the authors that clonal diversity may have been underestimated. The vaccine-associated CD4 TCRs covered the entire spike protein, and the dominant responses fell in regions 160-218 and 743-854. Reportedly, almost half of the unique spike-specific TCRs recognized epitopes lying outside the regions that are mutated in the B.1.351 and B.1.1.7 variants.

Interpreted using the paper, the time point label stands for: about 28 days (+/-7) after the second vaccine dose. AZD1222 recipients with second doses at about 4 weeks or about 12 weeks were pooled, because spike-specific TCR depth and breadth did not differ between schedules. Samples from vaccinated people were obtained from the UK trials COV001 and COV002, which included a single-blind randomized controlled phase 2/3 trial of AZD1222 (ChAdOx1 nCoV-19) in healthy adults. For TCRbeta chain sequencing, PBMC samples from trial participants were taken at day 0 and at day 28 after the second dose. This receptor chain uses TRBV10-2 and TRBJ2-6; there is no confident call for the D gene. The receptor was derived from an adult who received the AZD1222 COVID-19 vaccine. Specimen: peripheral blood, collected 28 days after the second AZD1222 dose. The DNA sequence follows: TGCGCCAGCTGTGAAGACTCTGGGGCCAACGTCCTGACTTTC. Its protein product is CASCEDSGANVLTF.